The present entry profiles one T cell receptor (beta chain) with its context. What it binds is unknown. This record belongs to a study of Ad26.COV2.S vaccination and SARS-CoV-2 variants. Study-wide results and caveats: TCR breadth and depth estimates may have understated total T cell responses.

Indicated treatment: roughly 20 received Ad26.COV2.S at low or high dose, single or two shots; about 5 received placebo; per-sample allocation not given. Specimen acquisition occurred on day 63 following the initial vaccine or placebo injection. Aged 18-55 years, donor was enrolled in Boston in about 2020. The assay was immunoSEQ multiplex PCR, and TCRdb's table has in-frame clones only and misses some. The table has about 480,000 clones, roughly 87% seen once. This CDR3 has 13 residues. Trimming stripped 3 bases from V and 4 bases from J, with 9 bases between. The sample in question was peripheral blood, obtained in a trial of Ad26.COV2.S vaccine versus placebo. This chain uses TRBV12-3 or TRBV12-4 with TRBJ2-5; no definite D call. The origin of this receptor is a person aged 18-65 years who received the Ad26.COV2.S COVID-19 vaccine or a placebo. The CDR3 nucleotides read TGTGCCAGCAGTTTTATGATAAGAGAGACCCAGTACTTC. Translation: CASSFMIRETQYF.